This is a list of T cell receptor beta chains from one sample in a study of OX40 agonist ivuxolimab in advanced cancers. TCRdb keeps only in-frame clones here, not all; method: immunoSEQ multiplex PCR. Of under 70,000 clones listed, 85% are singletons. The sequenced sample was CD4+ or CD8+ T cells sorted from blood, obtained in a trial of the OX40 agonist ivuxolimab. All receptors derive from an adult with an advanced solid tumor such as melanoma, head and neck, liver or kidney cancer. Both conserved end residues are part of each CDR3. A D gene is named only where the DNA matches it firmly. Only some rows state a clone size, as once, few, many or a class for expanded clones.

cdr3_aa: CASSKASSGTVTGELFF; cdr3_nt: TGTGCCAGCAGCAAAGCGAGTAGCGGGACCGTCACCGGGGAGCTGTTTTTT; d_call: NA; clone_size: NA; v_call: TRBV21-1; j_call: TRBJ2-2
cdr3_aa: CASSGEVGQPQHF; cdr3_nt: TGTGCCAGCAGTGGGGAGGTAGGTCAGCCCCAGCATTTT; d_call: NA; clone_size: NA; v_call: TRBV6-4; j_call: TRBJ1-5
cdr3_aa: CASSYGLNYGYTF; cdr3_nt: TGTGCCAGCAGTTACGGGCTTAACTATGGCTACACCTTC; d_call: NA; clone_size: NA; v_call: TRBV6-6; j_call: TRBJ1-2
cdr3_aa: CASSGGTALGTDTQYF; cdr3_nt: TGTGCCAGCAGCGGCGGGACAGCCCTAGGTACAGATACGCAGTATTTT; d_call: NA; clone_size: NA; v_call: TRBV7-2; j_call: TRBJ2-3
cdr3_aa: CASSLDGGFREQYF; cdr3_nt: TGCGCCAGCAGCCTAGATGGGGGATTTAGGGAGCAGTACTTC; d_call: NA; clone_size: few; v_call: TRBV5-1; j_call: TRBJ2-7
cdr3_aa: CASSGRDHYGYTF; cdr3_nt: TGTGCCAGCAGTGGGAGAGACCACTATGGCTACACCTTC; d_call: NA; clone_size: once; v_call: TRBV28; j_call: TRBJ1-2
cdr3_aa: CASSRDMFEQYF; cdr3_nt: TGTGCCAGTAGTAGGGACATGTTCGAGCAGTACTTC; d_call: NA; clone_size: NA; v_call: TRBV19; j_call: TRBJ2-7
cdr3_aa: CASSYTQGEQFF; cdr3_nt: TGTGCCAGCAGCTACACCCAGGGTGAGCAGTTCTTC; d_call: NA; clone_size: NA; v_call: TRBV7-9; j_call: TRBJ2-1
cdr3_aa: CASGSPPLGELFF; cdr3_nt: TGCGCCAGCGGGTCTCCCCCGCTCGGGGAGCTGTTTTTT; d_call: NA; clone_size: NA; v_call: TRBV5-1; j_call: TRBJ2-2
cdr3_aa: CASSDPGSEAFF; cdr3_nt: TGTGCCAGCAGTGATCCAGGGTCTGAAGCTTTCTTT; d_call: NA; clone_size: NA; v_call: TRBV25-1; j_call: TRBJ1-1
cdr3_aa: CASSPNPTGGANTGELFF; cdr3_nt: TGTGCCAGCAGTCCAAACCCGACAGGGGGCGCGAACACCGGGGAGCTGTTTTTT; d_call: TRBD1; clone_size: NA; v_call: TRBV25-1; j_call: TRBJ2-2
cdr3_aa: CASSLGTENYGYTF; cdr3_nt: TGTGCCAGCAGCTTAGGTACAGAGAACTATGGCTACACCTTC; d_call: NA; clone_size: few; v_call: TRBV7-6; j_call: TRBJ1-2
cdr3_aa: CASSELQGSGNAIYF; cdr3_nt: TGTGCCAGCAGTGAACTCCAGGGATCGGGAAACGCCATATATTTT; d_call: NA; clone_size: NA; v_call: TRBV25-1; j_call: TRBJ1-3
cdr3_aa: CASSSRARGAGELFF; cdr3_nt: TGTGCCAGCAGCTCGCGGGCGAGAGGGGCCGGGGAGCTGTTTTTT; d_call: NA; clone_size: NA; v_call: TRBV7-3; j_call: TRBJ2-2
cdr3_aa: CASSLSLSGTYNEQFF; cdr3_nt: TGCGCCAGCAGCTTGTCCCTCTCCGGAACCTACAATGAGCAGTTCTTC; d_call: NA; clone_size: NA; v_call: TRBV5-1; j_call: TRBJ2-1
cdr3_aa: CASSVSGGDRGLLHF; cdr3_nt: TGTGCCAGCAGCGTAAGTGGAGGAGACAGGGGTCTCCTCCACTTT; d_call: TRBD1; clone_size: NA; v_call: TRBV9; j_call: TRBJ1-6
cdr3_aa: CASSSIQGNEKLFF; cdr3_nt: TGTGCCAGTAGTAGCATCCAGGGTAATGAAAAACTGTTTTTT; d_call: NA; clone_size: NA; v_call: TRBV19; j_call: TRBJ1-4
cdr3_aa: CASFKGGNQPQHF; cdr3_nt: TGTGCCAGCTTTAAGGGGGGAAATCAGCCCCAGCATTTT; d_call: NA; clone_size: NA; v_call: TRBV28; j_call: TRBJ1-5
cdr3_aa: CAWAPGARTDTQYF; cdr3_nt: TGTGCCTGGGCCCCCGGGGCTCGCACAGATACGCAGTATTTT; d_call: NA; clone_size: NA; v_call: TRBV30; j_call: TRBJ2-3
cdr3_aa: CASSQQGKTNEKLFF; cdr3_nt: TGTGCCAGCAGCCAACAAGGGAAGACTAATGAAAAACTGTTTTTT; d_call: NA; clone_size: NA; v_call: TRBV7-9; j_call: TRBJ1-4
cdr3_aa: CASSFRGVSPLHF; cdr3_nt: TGTGCCAGCAGCTTCCGGGGTGTTTCACCCCTCCACTTT; d_call: NA; clone_size: few; v_call: TRBV27; j_call: TRBJ1-6
cdr3_aa: CASTGTSSYNEQFF; cdr3_nt: TGTGCCAGCACTGGGACTAGTTCTTACAATGAGCAGTTCTTC; d_call: TRBD2; clone_size: NA; v_call: TRBV2; j_call: TRBJ2-1
cdr3_aa: CASSVHSTGELFF; cdr3_nt: TGTGCCAGCAGCGTGCATTCCACCGGGGAGCTGTTTTTT; d_call: NA; clone_size: few; v_call: TRBV11-2; j_call: TRBJ2-2
cdr3_aa: CASSTGTDQETQYF; cdr3_nt: TGTGCCAGTAGTACCGGGACAGACCAAGAGACCCAGTACTTC; d_call: TRBD1; clone_size: NA; v_call: TRBV19; j_call: TRBJ2-5
cdr3_aa: CASSLGRGNTEAFF; cdr3_nt: TGTGCCAGCAGCTTAGGCAGGGGGAACACTGAAGCTTTCTTT; d_call: NA; clone_size: NA; v_call: TRBV7-3; j_call: TRBJ1-1
cdr3_aa: CASSPTGDVDIQYF; cdr3_nt: TGTGCCAGCTCACCGACAGGGGACGTAGACATTCAGTACTTC; d_call: TRBD1; clone_size: NA; v_call: TRBV18; j_call: TRBJ2-4
cdr3_aa: CASSFNSNQPQHF; cdr3_nt: TGTGCCAGCAGCTTTAATAGCAATCAGCCCCAGCATTTT; d_call: NA; clone_size: NA; v_call: TRBV7-9; j_call: TRBJ1-5
cdr3_aa: CASSLEVGGTEAFF; cdr3_nt: TGTGCCAGCAGCTTAGAGGTGGGGGGCACTGAAGCTTTCTTT; d_call: NA; clone_size: NA; v_call: TRBV7-2; j_call: TRBJ1-1
cdr3_aa: CATVTGYQPQHF; cdr3_nt: TGTGCCACCGTCACGGGGTATCAGCCCCAGCATTTT; d_call: NA; clone_size: NA; v_call: TRBV28; j_call: TRBJ1-5
cdr3_aa: CASSPQGLFTESPLHF; cdr3_nt: TGTGCCAGCTCACCACAGGGTTTATTTACGGAATCACCCCTCCACTTT; d_call: NA; clone_size: NA; v_call: TRBV18; j_call: TRBJ1-6
cdr3_aa: CASSRLEIFTDRYFYGYTF; cdr3_nt: TGTGCCAGCAGCCGGCTCGAGATCTTCACGGACCGATATTTCTATGGCTACACCTTC; d_call: NA; clone_size: few; v_call: TRBV7-3; j_call: TRBJ1-2
cdr3_aa: CASSFTGGATEAFF; cdr3_nt: TGTGCCAGCAGCTTTACGGGGGGGGCCACTGAAGCTTTCTTT; d_call: NA; clone_size: NA; v_call: TRBV11-2; j_call: TRBJ1-1
cdr3_aa: CAWGQPGAKNIQYF; cdr3_nt: TGTGCCTGGGGTCAACCCGGGGCCAAAAACATTCAGTACTTC; d_call: NA; clone_size: NA; v_call: TRBV30; j_call: TRBJ2-4
cdr3_aa: CASSLGQKETQYF; cdr3_nt: TGTGCCAGCAGCCTGGGACAAAAAGAGACCCAGTACTTC; d_call: NA; clone_size: NA; v_call: TRBV7-9; j_call: TRBJ2-5
cdr3_aa: CASSLAGPNEKLFF; cdr3_nt: TGTGCCAGCAGCTTAGCCGGGCCGAATGAAAAACTGTTTTTT; d_call: NA; clone_size: NA; v_call: TRBV7-6; j_call: TRBJ1-4
cdr3_aa: CASSARGELFF; cdr3_nt: TGTGCCAGCAGCGCCCGAGGGGAGCTGTTTTTT; d_call: NA; clone_size: NA; v_call: TRBV9; j_call: TRBJ2-2
cdr3_aa: CASSLSTSGVLNEQFF; cdr3_nt: TGTGCCAGCAGCCTATCGACTAGCGGAGTCTTAAATGAGCAGTTCTTC; d_call: TRBD2; clone_size: once; v_call: TRBV5-4; j_call: TRBJ2-1
cdr3_aa: CASTYPTGTGGYEQFF; cdr3_nt: TGTGCCAGCACCTACCCAACCGGGACAGGGGGCTATGAGCAGTTCTTC; d_call: TRBD1; clone_size: once; v_call: TRBV6-6; j_call: TRBJ2-1
cdr3_aa: CSEGKETQYF; cdr3_nt: TGCAGTGAGGGGAAAGAGACCCAGTACTTC; d_call: NA; clone_size: NA; v_call: TRBV20-1; j_call: TRBJ2-5
cdr3_aa: CASEGVLNTEAFF; cdr3_nt: TGTGCCAGCGAGGGGGTATTGAACACTGAAGCTTTCTTT; d_call: NA; clone_size: few; v_call: TRBV18; j_call: TRBJ1-1
cdr3_aa: CASSYRQGGNTIYF; cdr3_nt: TGTGCCAGCAGTTACCGGCAGGGGGGAAACACCATATATTTT; d_call: NA; clone_size: NA; v_call: TRBV6-6; j_call: TRBJ1-3
cdr3_aa: CASSFGTEETQYF; cdr3_nt: TGTGCCAGCAGCTTCGGGACAGAAGAGACCCAGTACTTC; d_call: TRBD1; clone_size: NA; v_call: TRBV4-2; j_call: TRBJ2-5
cdr3_aa: CASARQGQTPQHF; cdr3_nt: TGTGCCAGTGCTAGACAGGGGCAGACGCCCCAGCATTTT; d_call: TRBD1; clone_size: NA; v_call: TRBV19; j_call: TRBJ1-5
cdr3_aa: CASSHDMAGANVLTF; cdr3_nt: TGTGCCAGCAGCCACGACATGGCTGGGGCCAACGTCCTGACTTTC; d_call: NA; clone_size: NA; v_call: TRBV5-6; j_call: TRBJ2-6
cdr3_aa: CASSPRFDGQGRNTEAFF; cdr3_nt: TGTGCCAGCTCACCCAGGTTTGACGGACAGGGAAGAAACACTGAAGCTTTCTTT; d_call: TRBD1; clone_size: NA; v_call: TRBV18; j_call: TRBJ1-1
cdr3_aa: CASSLETGYQPQHF; cdr3_nt: TGTGCCAGCAGCTTGGAGACAGGGTATCAGCCCCAGCATTTT; d_call: TRBD1; clone_size: NA; v_call: TRBV7-2; j_call: TRBJ1-5
cdr3_aa: CASSAFRGGEAFF; cdr3_nt: TGTGCCAGCAGTGCCTTTAGGGGAGGCGAAGCTTTCTTT; d_call: NA; clone_size: NA; v_call: TRBV6-5; j_call: TRBJ1-1
cdr3_aa: CASSLTGPVMDEQYF; cdr3_nt: TGCGCCAGCAGCCTTACAGGGCCCGTTATGGACGAGCAGTACTTC; d_call: NA; clone_size: NA; v_call: TRBV5-1; j_call: TRBJ2-7
cdr3_aa: CACQSGEGNGYTF; cdr3_nt: TGTGCCTGCCAATCAGGGGAAGGGAATGGCTACACCTTC; d_call: NA; clone_size: NA; v_call: TRBV6-5; j_call: TRBJ1-2
cdr3_aa: CASSLQMGGEKLFF; cdr3_nt: TGTGCCAGCAGCCTCCAGATGGGCGGGGAAAAACTGTTTTTT; d_call: NA; clone_size: NA; v_call: TRBV7-9; j_call: TRBJ1-4
cdr3_aa: CASSLGLTGELFF; cdr3_nt: TGTGCCAGCAGCTTAGGACTCACCGGGGAGCTGTTTTTT; d_call: NA; clone_size: NA; v_call: TRBV11-3; j_call: TRBJ2-2
cdr3_aa: CASPKPGAQGDTEAFF; cdr3_nt: TGTGCCAGCCCTAAGCCGGGGGCGCAGGGCGACACTGAAGCTTTCTTT; d_call: NA; clone_size: few; v_call: TRBV28; j_call: TRBJ1-1